The 5 T cell receptor beta chains reported below all come from one sample, sequenced in a study of blood T cell repertoires in COVID-19. The assay was immunoSEQ multiplex PCR, and TCRdb's table has in-frame clones only and misses some. The sample lists roughly 250,000 clones; 85% to 90% were seen once. The sequencing input was PBMCs or T cells enriched from blood (not recorded which). The receptors were sampled from a man between 35 and 55 years old who had recovered from COVID-19.

The chain recombines TRBV6-2 or TRBV6-3 with TRBJ2-7; 8 bases are shared with TRBD2. Germline assignment: CDR1 MNHEY and CDR2 SVGEGT. The junction had 9 bases not matched to a gene; V was cut back by 5 bases and J by 3 bases. The CDR3 contains 15 residues. The CDR3 region is CASSPLGRADYEQYF. In DNA form, the CDR3 reads TGTGCCAGCAGTCCACTCGGGAGGGCCGACTACGAGCAGTACTTC.

The chain is built from TRBV3-1 (or the pseudogene TRBV3-2) and TRBJ2-6; 11 nucleotides align to TRBD1. Germline V gives CDR1 LGHDT, CDR2 YNNKEL (reference sequence). The ends lost 3 bases at V and 6 bases at J; junction bases unmatched: 7. This CDR3 has 17 amino acids. CDR3 amino acids: CASSQVGQGGLANVLTF. DNA for the CDR3: TGTGCCAGCAGCCAGGTGGGACAGGGGGGTTTGGCCAACGTCCTGACTTTC.

The rearrangement joins TRBV3-1 (or the pseudogene TRBV3-2) to TRBJ1-1; 7 bases line up with TRBD1. J gave up 5 bases and V 4 bases, and 7 bases lay outside the gene matches. The CDR3 is 14 residues long. CDR1 is LGHDT, CDR2 YNNKEL, per germline (reference sequence). CDR3 sequence (DNA): TGTGCCAGCAGCCGGGAAGACAGGGAGACTGAAGCTTTCTTT. Protein: CASSREDRETEAFF.

This chain uses TRBV11-3 with TRBJ1-6, with 8 bases identical to TRBD1. CDR3 length: 14 amino acids. The germline V gene has CDR1 SGHNT and CDR2 YENEEA. The V and J ends lost 4 bases and 10 bases, in that order; junction bases with no gene match: 6. CDR3 residues: CASSSRQGKSPLHF. CDR3 bases: TGTGCCAGCAGCTCCCGACAGGGGAAATCACCCCTCCACTTT.

CDR3 nucleotides: TGTGCCAGCAGCTTTCTACTGACTGTCACCGAGGAGACCCAGTACTTC. Translating it yields CASSFLLTVTEETQYF. The chain uses TRBV7-9 and TRBJ2-5; D gene uncertain. The V gene lost 3 bases and the J gene lost 5 bases, with 19 bases spanning the gap. This CDR3 has 16 residues. Germline CDR1 reads SEHNR; CDR2 reads FQNEAQ (reference sequence).